The T cell receptor beta chain under discussion was sequenced for a study of T cells in Graves' hyperthyroidism and ophthalmopathy. Study conclusions and caveats: Ophthalmopathy could be told apart from stable hyperthyroidism with a 13 V-J model.

A word on this clonotype: What it binds is unknown.

Germline CDR1 and CDR2: DFQATT and SNEGSKA (reference sequence). Germline trimming cut 4 bases from V and 0 bases from J; bases unmatched to any gene: 4. This CDR3 is 15 amino acids long. Researchers took RNA transcripts and amplified the TCR beta CDR3 regions from them. First-round RT-PCR of the TCR CDR3 relied on the HTBI primer set. TCRdb analysed the multiplex PCR reads with MiXCR anew, one entry per CDR3 protein. The table records about 700,000 distinct CDR3 sequences, approximately 15% of them present only once. Sequencing was carried out using blood. The chain combines TRBV20-1 with TRBJ1-1; 11 bases are shared with TRBD1. The TCR comes from a woman aged 18-29 years with Graves' hyperthyroidism. CDR3 residues: CSAKGQGAVNTEAFF. For the CDR3, the DNA is TGCAGTGCTAAAGGACAGGGGGCGGTGAACACTGAAGCTTTCTTT.